The clone carrying this T cell receptor beta chain was seen more than once but under ten times. As yet, its antigen is unknown. TCRdb used MiXCR to reprocess the reads, holding one entry per CDR3 protein. The sample records over 250,000 distinct CDR3 sequences, about 20% being singletons. These data are taken from a study of T cell repertoires in cytomegalovirus infection. Study-level information: CMV epitopes in the study were HLA-C-restricted (recently identified) and HLA-B-restricted (well studied).

Looked up from germline, CDR1 is KGHSH and CDR2 is LQKENI. This CDR3 spans 13 amino acids. V was pared by 6 bases and J by 12 bases, with 20 bases between. The J gene is TRBJ1-1, the V gene TRBV18; weak D call: TRBD1 (5 bases). Source: cultured PBMCs, taken from culture after CMV antigen stimulation. This receptor was taken from a human donor in good health (CMV status not recorded). Some clones in this sample may be carry-over from other donors' samples. CDR3 in amino acids: CASSPSRDLHSFF. CDR3 bases: TGTGCCAGCTCTCCCAGCAGGGACCTCCACTCTTTCTTT.